This entry describes one T cell receptor beta chain. Its antigen is not identified. The data stem from a study of T cells in localized non-small cell lung cancer. General study findings and limits: A median of approximately 50 clones ranked among the top 100 in tumor appeared in adjacent lung.

The repertoire was sequenced with immunoSEQ multiplex PCR; TCRdb's copy has only in-frame clones and lacks some. Among about 15,000 clones listed, approximately 85% were seen once. This sequence originates from a female donor of 60 years or more with stage I squamous cell lung carcinoma. The specimen comprised peripheral blood, sampled before any cancer treatment.

Here the CDR3 reads CASSPLGQGGYTF. CDR3 nucleotide sequence: TGTGCCAGTAGTCCCCTAGGACAGGGGGGCTACACCTTC. The chain joins TRBV19 to TRBJ1-2; 9 bases are a match to TRBD1. The germline V gene has CDR1 LNHDA and CDR2 SQIVND (reference sequence). J was trimmed by 8 bases and V by 5 bases; bases with no gene match: 6. This CDR3 comprises 13 residues.